These T cell receptor beta chains were read from a single sample in a study of blood T cell repertoires in COVID-19. The table came from immunoSEQ multiplex PCR; TCRdb's copy has only in-frame clones and leaves some out. The repertoire holds a few hundred thousand clones, with about 92% as singletons. Sequenced sample: PBMCs or T cells enriched from blood (not recorded which). The source is a woman aged 30 to 39 who had recovered from COVID-19. Each CDR3 is given with its conserved first and last residue. Each record gives: V gene, CDR3 protein.

TRBV7-8,CASSLSLVGAGGIYEQYF
TRBV24-1,CATSDAADGNTIYF
TRBV6-5,CASSPAGTSYEQYF
TRBV27,CASSPSSGNNEQFF
TRBV7-2,CASSLRSSYNSPLHF
TRBV21-1,CASSRVSGSYEQYF
TRBV28,CASSSRQWTAGDEQYF
TRBV24-1,CATGHSPDQPQHF
TRBV29-1,CSVRGRGNTEAFF
TRBV28,CASSLLATVLNTEAFF
TRBV7-2,CASSRGTSYYEQYF
TRBV5-6,CASSLANRAGEAFF
TRBV5-6,CASSLAGPLAEQETQYF
TRBV9,CASSPTPRDSGIQYF
TRBV6-5,CASTPGVKSGYTF
TRBV4-2,CASSPGQYPIIDQPQHF
TRBV3-1/TRBV3-2,CASVGATYEQYF
TRBV9,CASSARISTDTQYF
TRBV2,CASSESRANPPQHF
TRBV28,CASSSTGGRPLHF
TRBV19,CASSLDRGPAEAFF
TRBV19,CASSILGQGYNEQFF
TRBV3-1/TRBV3-2,CASSPQDRGNYGYTF
TRBV29-1,CSVFGRGGSYGYTF
TRBV20-1,CSVGGYQPQHF
TRBV7-2,CASSLAAGAQYQETQYF
TRBV9,CASSDDRGYTTGELFF
TRBV5-1,CASSPLGQGQYEQYF
TRBV29-1,CSVTQAEFYEQYF
TRBV28,CASSQGGASSAGNTIYF